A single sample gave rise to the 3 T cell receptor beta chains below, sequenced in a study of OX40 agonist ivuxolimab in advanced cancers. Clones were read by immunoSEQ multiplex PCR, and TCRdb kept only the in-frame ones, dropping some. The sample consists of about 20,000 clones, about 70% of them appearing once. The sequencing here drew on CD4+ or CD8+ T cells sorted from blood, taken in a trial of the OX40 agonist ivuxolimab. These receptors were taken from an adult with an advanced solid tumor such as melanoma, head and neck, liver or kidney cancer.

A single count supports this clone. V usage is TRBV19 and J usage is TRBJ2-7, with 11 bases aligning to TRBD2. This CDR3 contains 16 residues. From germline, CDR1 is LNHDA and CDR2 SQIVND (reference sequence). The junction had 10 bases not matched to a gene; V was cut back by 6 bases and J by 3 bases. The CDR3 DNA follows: TGTGCCAGTAGCGAAATCGGACTAGCGGGTGGCTACGAGCAGTACTTC. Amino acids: CASSEIGLAGGYEQYF. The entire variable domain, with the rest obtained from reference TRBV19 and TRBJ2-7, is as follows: DGGITQSPKYLFRKEGQNVTLSCEQNLNHDAMYWYRQDPGQGLRLIYYSQIVNDFQKGDIAEGYSVSREKKESFPLTVTSAQKNPTAFYLCASSEIGLAGGYEQYFGPGTRLTVT.

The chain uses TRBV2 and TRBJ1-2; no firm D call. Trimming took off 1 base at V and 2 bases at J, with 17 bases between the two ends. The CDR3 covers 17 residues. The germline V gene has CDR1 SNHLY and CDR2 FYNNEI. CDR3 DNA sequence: TGTGCCAGCAGTGAAGGCTTCATTAGGGCACTAAACTATGGCTACACCTTC. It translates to CASSEGFIRALNYGYTF.

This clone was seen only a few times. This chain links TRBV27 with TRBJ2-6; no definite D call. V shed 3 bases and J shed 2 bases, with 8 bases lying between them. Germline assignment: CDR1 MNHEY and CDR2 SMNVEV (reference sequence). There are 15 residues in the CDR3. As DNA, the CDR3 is TGTGCCAGCAGTTTCGCAGACCCTGGGGCCAACGTCCTGACTTTC. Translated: CASSFADPGANVLTF.